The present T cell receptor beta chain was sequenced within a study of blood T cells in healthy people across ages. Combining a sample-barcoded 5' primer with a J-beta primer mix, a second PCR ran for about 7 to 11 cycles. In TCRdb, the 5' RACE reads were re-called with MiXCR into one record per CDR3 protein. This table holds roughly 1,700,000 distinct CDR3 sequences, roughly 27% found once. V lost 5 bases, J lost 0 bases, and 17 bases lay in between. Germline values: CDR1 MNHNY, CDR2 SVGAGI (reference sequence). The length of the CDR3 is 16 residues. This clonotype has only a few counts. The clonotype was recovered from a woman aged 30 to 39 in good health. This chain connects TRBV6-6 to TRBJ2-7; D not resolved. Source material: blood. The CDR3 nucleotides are TGTGCCAGCAGTAAACGCCCGGGCTTTAGCTCCTACGAGCAGTACTTC. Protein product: CASSKRPGFSSYEQYF.